This TCR beta chain was sequenced during a study of CD8+ T cells in alopecia areata. Following RNA extraction, reverse transcription yielded cDNA that acted as the sequencing template. Sequencing used immunoSEQ multiplex PCR; TCRdb keeps in-frame clones, though not all of them. The repertoire includes some 170,000 clones, about 54% of them detected once, and around 16% sits in the top ten. This CDR3 comprises 12 residues. Per germline, CDR1 SNHLY and CDR2 FYNNEI. V was pared by 5 bases and J by 0 bases, with 3 bases between. Stated treatment: oral pan-JAK inhibitor, 5-10 mg twice daily. This rearrangement joins TRBV2 to TRBJ2-3; D call uncertain. This TCR was recovered from a human donor with alopecia areata. The material sequenced was CD4+ T cells sorted from blood, taken between weeks 55 and 65, from a patient treated with tofacitinib. The CDR3 spells CASSTSTDTQYF. CDR3 DNA sequence: TGTGCCAGCAGTACCAGCACAGATACGCAGTATTTT. Looking up the rest from reference TRBV2 and TRBJ2-3 gives the full variable domain: EPEVTQTPSHQVTQMGQEVILRCVPISNHLYFYWYRQILGQKVEFLVSFYNNEISEKSEIFDDQFSVERPDGSNFTLKIRSTKLEDSAMYFCASSTSTDTQYFGPGTRLTVL.